The 23 T cell receptor beta chains below all came from one sample that was sequenced in a study of tissue-resident memory T cells in lung cancer. The CD8+ T cells were FACS-sorted according to CD103 expression. Unique molecular identifiers were built into the TCR sequencing libraries. Each CDR3 protein is one row after TCRdb ran MiXCR on the reads. This repertoire shows approximately 400 distinct CDR3 sequences, roughly a sixth found once; its top ten account for 40% to 50%. Sequencing was carried out using CD103- CD8+ T cells from lung tumor tissue. The source is a human donor with treatment-naive lung cancer (subtype not recorded).

By share, this clonotype ranks as large. V is TRBV10-3 and J is TRBJ1-4; D is unresolved. CDR1 ENHRY and CDR2 SYGVKD come from the germline V gene. V lost 2 bases and J lost 17, with 18 bases in between. CDR3 size: 13 residues. The chain's CDR3 is CAISETPSTVPFF. The CDR3 region has the DNA TGTGCCATCAGTGAGACCCCCTCAACAGTACCTTTTTTT.

By share, this clonotype counts as large. This chain joins TRBV6-2 or TRBV6-3 and TRBJ2-7, with D maybe TRBD2 (5 bases). Germline V gives CDR1 MNHEY, CDR2 SVGEGT. CDR3 length: 15 residues. V was pared by 3 bases and J by 3 bases, with 15 bases between. The CDR3 loop is CASSYSGSSRYEQYF. CDR3 DNA sequence: TGTGCCAGCAGTTATTCGGGGTCTAGCCGCTACGAGCAGTACTTC.

This clonotype was seen a few times. The genes are TRBV9 and TRBJ2-1; a weak D match, TRBD2 (6 bases). V was clipped by 4 bases and J by 12 bases, with 14 bases between them. Germline V gene data show CDR1 as SGDLS and CDR2 as YYNGEE. The CDR3 length is 12 residues. CDR3 sequence (DNA): TGTGCCAGCAGCCCAGGGACTCTTGGGCAGTTCTTC. Its protein is CASSPGTLGQFF.

The gene calls are TRBV5-6 and TRBJ2-2, with D possibly being TRBD2 (7 bases). Germline V gene data show CDR1 as SGHDT and CDR2 as YYEEEE. Trimming removed 3 bases from V and 6 bases from J, with 9 bases in between. CDR3 length equals 13 residues. The DNA for the CDR3 is TGTGCCAGCAGCTGGGGGGGCCCCGGGGAGCTGTTTTTT. It encodes CASSWGGPGELFF.

This clonotype is large in the sample. This rearrangement joins TRBV5-1 to TRBJ1-1; D gene uncertain. The CDR3 is 13 amino acids. V was shortened by 1 base and J by 7 bases, with 11 bases between the two germline ends. Germline CDR1 and CDR2: SGHRS and YFSETQ. The DNA of the CDR3 is TGCGCCAGCAGCTTGTCAGGAGACCGTGAAGCTTTCTTT. As protein: CASSLSGDREAFF. Together with reference TRBV5-1 and TRBJ1-1, the CDR3 gives the full variable domain: KAGVTQTPRYLIKTRGQQVTLSCSPISGHRSVSWYQQTPGQGLQFLFEYFSETQRNKGNFPGRFSGRQFSNSRSEMNVSTLELGDSALYLCASSLSGDREAFFGQGTRLTVV.

The V gene is TRBV7-2, the J gene TRBJ2-2; D uncertain. The CDR3 runs 15 residues. From germline, CDR1 is SGHTA and CDR2 FQGNSA. Trimming stripped 4 bases from V and 3 bases from J, with 12 bases between. The CDR3 protein is CASSYTVAHTGELFF. The CDR3 DNA follows: TGTGCCAGCAGCTATACCGTGGCCCACACCGGGGAGCTGTTTTTT.

Sample share makes this clonotype hyperexpanded. The rearrangement uses TRBV4-3 and TRBJ2-2; D gene unclear. Germline assignment: CDR1 LGHNA and CDR2 YSLEER. The CDR3 has 17 residues. The V and J ends lost 0 bases and 7 bases respectively, with 18 bases between them. The CDR3 protein is CASSQEWGLGQNGELFF. For the CDR3, the DNA is TGCGCCAGCAGCCAAGAGTGGGGTTTGGGCCAAAACGGGGAGCTGTTTTTT.

As concerns this clonotype: A read error likely explains this, since a far larger clone differs by one base. The rearrangement joins TRBV7-2 to TRBJ1-1, with 9 positions matching TRBD1. Germline V gene sequence: CDR1 SGHTA, CDR2 FQGNSA. The CDR3 contains 16 residues. The trim removed 4 bases at V and 4 bases at J, leaving 10 bases unmatched. The CDR3 region is CASSSTDRGASTEAFF. DNA for the CDR3: TGTGCCAGCAGCTCGACGGACAGGGGCGCCAGCACTGAAGCTTTCTTT. The full variable domain, completed using reference TRBV7-2 and TRBJ1-1, is GAGVSQSPSNKVTEKGKDVELRCDPISGHTALYWYRQSLGQGLEFLIYFQGNSAPDKSGLPSDRFSAERTGGSVSTLTIQRTQQEDSAVYLCASSSTDRGASTEAFFGQGTRLTVV.

Relative to its sample, this clonotype is medium-sized (0.01 to 0.1%). V and J are TRBV7-6 and TRBJ2-2; no clear D gene. V was trimmed by 5 bases and J by 4 bases, leaving 14 bases between them. Germline CDR1 and CDR2: SGHVS and FNYEAQ. This CDR3 has 15 amino acids. The CDR3 reads CASSLGSWSTGELFF. CDR3 sequence (DNA): TGTGCCAGCAGCCTTGGTAGTTGGAGCACCGGGGAGCTGTTTTTT.

The rearrangement joins TRBV12-3 or TRBV12-4 to TRBJ2-2, with D hard to call. This CDR3 has 17 residues. V was trimmed by 2 bases and J by 0 bases, leaving 13 bases between them. The CDR3 region is CASSLLGWKTNTGELFF. DNA of the CDR3: TGTGCCAGCAGTTTATTGGGGTGGAAGACGAACACCGGGGAGCTGTTTTTT.

By frequency in the sample, this clonotype is large. The rearrangement links TRBV7-9 to TRBJ2-3; TRBD1 aligns across 7 bases. The V segment lost 5 bases and the J segment 2 bases; nucleotides outside the gene matches: 7. The CDR3 loop spans 15 amino acids. Germline CDR1 and CDR2: SEHNR and FQNEAQ (reference sequence). Here the CDR3 reads CASSGSQGLTDTQYF. The CDR3 region has the DNA TGTGCCAGCAGCGGTTCACAGGGGCTCACAGATACGCAGTATTTT.

By sample fraction, this clonotype is hyperexpanded. Here the CDR3 reads CASSPDKDQPQHF. Written as DNA, the CDR3 is TGTGCCAGCAGCCCCGACAAAGACCAGCCCCAGCATTTT. V is TRBV7-9 and J is TRBJ1-5; D remains unclear. Trimming took 5 bases from V and 7 from J, leaving 12 bases between them. This CDR3 is built from 13 residues. In germline, CDR1 is SEHNR, CDR2 FQNEAQ (reference sequence).

This clonotype is judged large. CDR3 protein: CASSLSRGFEQFF. As DNA, the CDR3 is TGTGCCAGCAGCTTATCTAGAGGGTTTGAGCAGTTCTTC. V and J are TRBV11-1 and TRBJ2-1, with D perhaps matching TRBD2 (5 bases). The CDR3 spans 13 residues. The germline V gene has CDR1 SGHAT and CDR2 FQDESV (reference sequence). Trimming cost V 2 bases and J 9 bases, with 11 bases left between them.

By sample fraction, this clonotype is hyperexpanded (1% or more). V usage is TRBV11-2 and J usage is TRBJ2-7; tentative D call: TRBD2 (5 bases). The CDR3 covers 15 residues. Germline V gene lookup returns CDR1 SGHAT and CDR2 FQNNGV. The V end was cut by 4 bases, the J end by 3 bases, with 16 bases between. The CDR3 protein is CASSSFSGLGYEQYF. CDR3 sequence (DNA): TGTGCCAGCAGCTCCTTTTCGGGGTTGGGCTACGAGCAGTACTTC.

This clonotype appeared a few times. V gene TRBV6-6 combines with J gene TRBJ1-2; 8 bases fit TRBD1. CDR3 length: 16 residues. Germline lookup yields CDR1 MNHNY and CDR2 SVGAGI (reference sequence). Losses at the gene ends were 2 bases for V and 4 bases for J; bases not matched to a gene: 9. The CDR3 sequence: CASSYLKTGEGYGYTF. The CDR3 DNA reads as TGTGCCAGCAGTTACCTAAAGACAGGGGAGGGCTATGGCTACACCTTC.

The CDR3 region has the DNA TGTGCCAGCAGCTTCAGTGCGGGAGGGCCATACGATGAGCAGTTCTTC. Its translation is CASSFSAGGPYDEQFF. The chain employs TRBV11-2 and TRBJ2-1; 9 bases are a match to TRBD2. The CDR3 has 16 residues. Germline CDR1 SGHAT, CDR2 FQNNGV. V dropped 3 bases and J dropped 8; count of bases not matched to a gene: 11.

The J gene is TRBJ2-7, the V gene TRBV6-2 or TRBV6-3; a weak D match, TRBD2 (5 bases). The CDR3 length is 14 residues. The V end lost 3 bases, the J end lost 3 bases, and 12 bases lay between the germline ends. Per germline, CDR1 MNHEY and CDR2 SVGEGT. The CDR3 DNA sequence: TGTGCCAGCAGTTATTCGGGGTTGGGCTACGAGCAGTACTTC. Translating gives CASSYSGLGYEQYF.

V and J are TRBV27 and TRBJ2-7; D is undetermined. Trimming pared 3 bases from V and 6 bases from J, leaving 15 bases between. The CDR3 sequence is 14 residues long. Germline CDR1 MNHEY, CDR2 SMNVEV (reference sequence). CDR3 sequence: CASSFRDSLGEQYF. In DNA, the CDR3 is TGTGCCAGCAGTTTCCGCGACTCCTTGGGCGAGCAGTACTTC.

This clonotype came up many times. This chain joins TRBV12-3 or TRBV12-4 and TRBJ2-2; D is possibly TRBD1 (5 bases). Deletions cut 4 bases from V and 7 bases from J, with 16 bases between. This CDR3 region has 15 residues. The CDR3 coding sequence is TGTGCCAGCAGTTCCCCGGACACCTACGGCGGGGAGCTGTTTTTT. It is translated as CASSSPDTYGGELFF.

The chain recombines TRBV6-5 with TRBJ1-1, with 8 bases lining up with TRBD1. J gave up 2 bases and V 0 bases, and 5 bases lay outside the gene matches. Germline values: CDR1 MNHEY, CDR2 SVGAGI. The CDR3 is 16 amino acids. The CDR3 region is CASSYSTGAKNTEAFF. CDR3 coding DNA: TGTGCCAGCAGTTACTCGACAGGGGCGAAAAACACTGAAGCTTTCTTT.

Points on this clonotype: This sequence is one base from a far larger clone and is likely a read error. The V call is TRBV6-2 or TRBV6-3, the J call TRBJ2-1; 9 positions match TRBD1. V lost 7 bases, J lost 10 bases, and 14 bases stayed unmatched. The CDR3 covers 15 residues. Germline-derived CDR1 and CDR2 are MNHEY and SVGEGT. The CDR3 DNA follows: TGTGCCAGCACCCTGCACCGGGACAGGGTAGTCGAGCAGTTCTTC. As protein: CASTLHRDRVVEQFF.

This clonotype qualifies as large. DNA for the CDR3: TGTGCCAGCAGTTTCAGGGCTTACAATGAGCAGTTCTTC. It encodes CASSFRAYNEQFF. The J gene is TRBJ2-1, the V gene TRBV28; maybe TRBD1 (5 bases). The ends were cut back, 3 bases at V and 4 bases at J, with 7 bases in the middle. Germline CDR1 and CDR2: MDHEN and SYDVKM. The CDR3 extends over 13 amino acids. The entire variable domain, with the rest obtained from reference TRBV28 and TRBJ2-1, is as follows: DVKVTQSSRYLVKRTGEKVFLECVQDMDHENMFWYRQDPGLGLRLIYFSYDVKMKEKGDIPEGYSVSREKKERFSLILESASTNQTSMYLCASSFRAYNEQFFGPGTRLTVL.

The rearrangement joins TRBV27 to TRBJ2-3, with D possibly being TRBD1 (5 bases). Germline V gene lookup returns CDR1 MNHEY and CDR2 SMNVEV (reference sequence). V lost 5 bases to trimming and J lost 1 base, with 13 bases between them. The CDR3 covers 15 residues. CDR3 bases: TGTGCCAGCAGTGGACGCAGGGTCGGCACAGATACGCAGTATTTT. Amino acids: CASSGRRVGTDTQYF.